This is a list of T cell receptor beta chains from one sample in a study of T-cell reconstitution after alpha-beta-depleted transplantation in children. TCRdb analysed the PCR reads with MiXCR anew, one entry per CDR3 protein. The table has about 580,000 distinct CDR3 sequences, over 25% seen once. Sequenced here: PBMCs, sampled before TCRalphabeta/CD19-depleted stem cell transplant. These receptor sequences come from a boy in the first two years of life with Wiskott-Aldrich syndrome, due to receive a stem cell transplant. The CDR3 runs from the conserved cysteine through the conserved F or W.

cdr3_length v_call cdr3_aa
12 TRBV20-1 CSTTGSNEKLFF
16 TRBV27 CASSRGSGGGYNEQFF
15 TRBV5-1 CASSLGTHPSYEQYF
14 TRBV5-5 CASSLGPNFETQYF
16 TRBV25-1 CASSEPLVFGDSPLHF
16 TRBV6-4 CASSVTGTSDHNEQFF
16 TRBV12-3/TRBV12-4 CASSLSGERGYNEQFF
13 TRBV20-1 CSAFLQTQETQYF
13 TRBV2 CASRGGFTDTQYF
15 TRBV5-1 CASSLVGTSSSEQYF
15 TRBV12-3/TRBV12-4 CASQSLSRTMDEQFF